A selection of T cell receptor beta chains follows, all from one sample in a study of cytomegalovirus exposure and HLA in healthy donors. This table comes from immunoSEQ multiplex PCR, and its TCRdb copy is limited to in-frame clones, with some not included. The data show 70,000 or so clones, and the top ten clones hold around 2.5%. The specimen sequenced was PBMCs. Receptors were obtained from a man aged 35 to 55 in good health and CMV-seronegative. The CDR3 runs from the conserved cysteine through the conserved F or W. The order of the fields is D gene, V gene, J gene, CDR3 protein, CDR3 DNA. D genes are given only for firm matches.

-,TRBV5-1,TRBJ2-7,CASSSNTGLFSYEQYF,TGCGCCAGCAGTTCTAATACGGGACTGTTCTCCTACGAGCAGTACTTC
-,TRBV9,TRBJ1-6,CASSPGGNHSPLHF,TGTGCCAGCAGCCCGGGGGGGAATCATTCACCCCTCCACTTT
-,TRBV4-2,TRBJ2-3,CASSQDNSGTDTQYF,TGTGCCAGCAGCCAAGATAACTCCGGGACAGATACGCAGTATTTT
-,TRBV20-1,TRBJ1-4,CSARLAEKLFF,TGCAGTGCTCGACTCGCTGAAAAACTGTTTTTT
-,TRBV5-4,TRBJ2-3,CASSPGTDTQYF,TGTGCCAGCAGCCCCGGGACAGATACGCAGTATTTT
-,TRBV7-9,TRBJ2-1,CASSLDPGANEQFF,TGTGCCAGCAGCTTAGACCCAGGGGCGAATGAGCAGTTCTTC
TRBD2,TRBV5-1,TRBJ2-3,CASSLEGGGAPDTQYF,TGCGCCAGCAGCTTGGAAGGCGGGGGGGCCCCAGATACGCAGTATTTT
TRBD2,TRBV19,TRBJ2-3,CASSSRLAGGTGDTQYF,TGTGCCAGTAGTTCTCGACTAGCGGGGGGCACGGGGGATACGCAGTATTTT
TRBD1,TRBV30,TRBJ1-1,CAWSVLWTGLLAENTEAFF,TGTGCCTGGAGTGTACTATGGACAGGACTACTAGCCGAGAACACTGAAGCTTTCTTT
-,TRBV5-1,TRBJ2-2,CASSLDRAESGELFF,TGCGCCAGCAGCTTGGACAGGGCGGAGAGCGGGGAGCTGTTTTTT
-,TRBV11-2,TRBJ1-1,CASSSGTRNTEAFF,TGTGCCAGCAGCTCCGGGACAAGGAACACTGAAGCTTTCTTT
TRBD1,TRBV30,TRBJ1-6,CAWSGDRGNSPLHF,TGTGCCTGGAGTGGGGACAGGGGGAATTCACCCCTCCACTTT
-,TRBV19,TRBJ1-5,CASSMSPPQTNQPQHF,TGTGCCAGCAGTATGTCTCCCCCGCAAACAAATCAGCCCCAGCATTTT
TRBD1,TRBV9,TRBJ2-1,CASSVAKSRDSNNEQFF,TGTGCCAGCAGCGTAGCTAAATCCCGGGACAGCAACAATGAGCAGTTCTTC
TRBD1,TRBV6-5,TRBJ1-5,CASSTGGQPQHF,TGTGCCAGCAGTACAGGGGGTCAGCCCCAGCATTTT
TRBD1,TRBV6-5,TRBJ1-6,CASSYSDRGSYSPLHF,TGTGCCAGCAGTTACTCCGACAGGGGCTCATATTCACCCCTCCACTTT